Below are 20 T cell receptor beta chains sequenced from a single sample in a study of blood T cell repertoires in COVID-19. Sequencing used immunoSEQ multiplex PCR; TCRdb keeps in-frame clones, though not all of them. The data hold almost 70,000 clones, with just under 80% observed a single time. The sample comprised peripheral blood. These receptors all stem from a human donor in a cohort sampled during active COVID-19.

The CDR3, as DNA: TGTGCCAGCAGTTCAGCGGTTGGGGGGCAAGAGACCCAGTACTTC. Protein sequence: CASSSAVGGQETQYF. The chain employs TRBV28 and TRBJ2-5; maybe TRBD2 (6 bases). The V and J ends lost 4 bases and 2 bases respectively, with 14 bases between them. Germline V gene lookup returns CDR1 MDHEN and CDR2 SYDVKM. The CDR3 is 15 residues long.

The chain combines TRBV29-1 with TRBJ2-2; weak D call: TRBD2 (5 bases). Germline V gene data show CDR1 as SQVTM and CDR2 as ANQGSEA. V was cut by 5 bases and J by 4 bases, with 8 bases left in between. This CDR3 has 12 residues. CDR3 amino acids: CSVRRGTGELFF. The DNA of the CDR3 is TGCAGCGTTCGCCGGGGCACCGGGGAGCTGTTTTTT.

Details on this clone: A junction boundary mismatches the germline segment, possibly from a read error. This sequence joins TRBV5-8 and TRBJ1-2, with 8 nucleotides matching TRBD1. The CDR3 runs 12 residues. The germline V gene has CDR1 SGHTS and CDR2 YDEGEE. CDR3 sequence reads: CASSLDAGGGKF. In DNA form, the CDR3 reads TGTGCCAGCAGCTTGGATGCAGGGGGCGGAAAGTTC.

The CDR3 sequence is CASSLDSDTQYF. DNA of the CDR3: TGCGCCAGCAGCTTGGACTCAGATACGCAGTATTTT. This chain connects TRBV5-1 to TRBJ2-3; D is uncertain. This CDR3 has 12 amino acids. The V and J ends lost 0 bases and 4 bases respectively, with 3 bases between them. Per germline, CDR1 SGHRS and CDR2 YFSETQ.

The chain joins TRBV5-1 to TRBJ2-2; tentative D call: TRBD1 (6 bases). The CDR3 sequence is 16 residues long. Germline values: CDR1 SGHRS, CDR2 YFSETQ. V was clipped by 5 bases and J by 2 bases, with 16 bases between them. CDR3 protein: CASRFPDSLNTGELFF. The CDR3 DNA follows: TGCGCCAGCAGATTCCCGGACAGTCTAAACACCGGGGAGCTGTTTTTT.

This clone was observed a few times. This chain uses TRBV7-9 with TRBJ1-5; D is perhaps TRBD1 (6 bases). This CDR3 is built from 13 residues. Trimming left V 5 bases short and J 3 bases short, with 8 bases between. Looked up from germline, CDR1 is SEHNR and CDR2 is FQNEAQ (reference sequence). The CDR3 DNA sequence: TGTGCCAGCAGCCGGGACAACAATCAGCCCCAGCATTTT. Translation: CASSRDNNQPQHF.

The chain couples TRBV5-4 to TRBJ1-1, with D tentatively TRBD1 (6 bases). The CDR3 spans 13 residues. V was shortened by 0 bases and J by 3 bases, with 6 bases between the two germline ends. Germline V gives CDR1 SGHNT, CDR2 YYREEE (reference sequence). CDR3 sequence: CASSLAGDTEAFF. The CDR3 nucleotides are TGTGCCAGCAGCTTGGCAGGGGACACTGAAGCTTTCTTT. The complete variable domain, with remaining parts taken from reference TRBV5-4 and TRBJ1-1, reads ETGVTQSPTHLIKTRGQQVTLRCSSQSGHNTVSWYQQALGQGPQFIFQYYREEENGRGNFPPRFSGLQFPNYSSELNVNALELDDSALYLCASSLAGDTEAFFGQGTRLTVV.

V and J are TRBV7-9 and TRBJ1-2; 7 bases align to TRBD1. The CDR3 is 14 residues long. Germline trimming cut 2 bases from V and 4 bases from J; bases unmatched to any gene: 4. The germline CDR1 and CDR2 sequences are SEHNR and FQNEAQ (reference sequence). The CDR3 DNA is TGTGCCAGCAGCTTATGGGCAGGGGGCTATGGCTACACCTTC. Translation: CASSLWAGGYGYTF.

The rearrangement joins TRBV5-1 to TRBJ2-7; 8 nucleotides line up with TRBD1. The V segment lost 4 bases and the J segment 0 bases; nucleotides outside the gene matches: 6. CDR1 is SGHRS, CDR2 YFSETQ, per germline. CDR3 size: 15 residues. CDR3 region: CASSPGQGSSYEQYF. The CDR3 coding sequence is TGCGCCAGCAGCCCCGGACAGGGAAGCTCCTACGAGCAGTACTTC. The full variable domain, with the rest looked up from reference TRBV5-1 and TRBJ2-7, is KAGVTQTPRYLIKTRGQQVTLSCSPISGHRSVSWYQQTPGQGLQFLFEYFSETQRNKGNFPGRFSGRQFSNSRSEMNVSTLELGDSALYLCASSPGQGSSYEQYFGPGTRLTVT.

This clone was seen a single time. The chain links TRBV7-2 to TRBJ2-7, with 7 positions matching TRBD2. The CDR3 loop spans 16 amino acids. The germline V gene encodes CDR1 SGHTA and CDR2 FQGNSA. V lost 1 base and J lost 0; bases outside the gene matches: 6. The CDR3 loop is CASSLDPGRGSYEQYF. In DNA form, the CDR3 reads TGTGCCAGCAGCTTAGACCCAGGGAGGGGCTCCTACGAGCAGTACTTC.

The chain has TRBV15 and TRBJ2-7; TRBD2 agrees at 8 bases. CDR3 size: 13 residues. V trimming: 4 bases; J trimming: 6 bases; junction bases outside the gene matches: 5. Germline V gives CDR1 LNHNV, CDR2 YYDKDF (reference sequence). The CDR3 loop is CATSTGGVGEQYF. CDR3 nucleotide sequence: TGTGCCACCAGCACGGGAGGGGTGGGCGAGCAGTACTTC.

The chain is built from TRBV18 and TRBJ2-1; possibly TRBD1 for D (5 bases). The ends were cut back, 7 bases at V and 3 bases at J, with 22 bases in the middle. The length of the CDR3 is 17 residues. Germline CDR1 KGHSH, CDR2 LQKENI. The CDR3 sequence is CASLRTPSTAVYNEQFF. CDR3 coding DNA: TGTGCCAGCTTACGAACCCCATCGACAGCCGTCTACAATGAGCAGTTCTTC.

The CDR3 DNA follows: TGCGCCAGCAGCGGGGGACAGACTAGCACAGATACGCAGTATTTT. Protein sequence: CASSGGQTSTDTQYF. The chain combines TRBV5-1 with TRBJ2-3; 7 bases match TRBD1. J was trimmed by 0 bases and V by 4 bases; bases with no gene match: 5. This CDR3 spans 15 amino acids. CDR1 SGHRS and CDR2 YFSETQ come from the germline V gene.

This chain connects TRBV19 to TRBJ1-3, with 8 bases identical to TRBD1. Looked up from germline, CDR1 is LNHDA and CDR2 is SQIVND (reference sequence). V lost 6 bases, J lost 2 bases, and 6 bases stayed unmatched. This CDR3 region has 15 residues. CDR3 amino acids: CASRRRQGTGNTIYF. DNA for the CDR3: TGTGCCAGTAGACGGAGACAGGGGACTGGAAACACCATATATTTT.

The J gene is TRBJ1-5, the V gene TRBV18, with TRBD1 matching 7 bases. This CDR3 spans 14 amino acids. Germline V gene sequence: CDR1 KGHSH, CDR2 LQKENI. V lost 3 bases and J lost 4; bases outside the gene matches: 3. The CDR3 coding sequence is TGTGCCAGCTCACCTACAGGGGAAAATCAGCCCCAGCATTTT. This encodes CASSPTGENQPQHF.

The chain joins TRBV3-1 (or the pseudogene TRBV3-2) to TRBJ2-1; D is unresolved. CDR3 length: 17 residues. Germline CDR1 LGHDT, CDR2 YNNKEL (reference sequence). The ends were cut back, 0 bases at V and 0 bases at J, with 12 bases in the middle. This CDR3 reads CASSQDRGWSSYNEQFF. DNA for the CDR3: TGTGCCAGCAGCCAAGATCGCGGCTGGAGCTCCTACAATGAGCAGTTCTTC.

The rearrangement links TRBV5-1 to TRBJ2-3, with D maybe TRBD2 (7 bases). CDR1 is SGHRS, CDR2 YFSETQ, per germline. V was cut by 3 bases and J by 3 bases, with 20 bases left in between. The CDR3 spans 17 residues. The CDR3: CASSSEGGAVRTDTQYF. The CDR3 bases are TGCGCCAGCAGCTCCGAGGGGGGGGCGGTCAGAACAGATACGCAGTATTTT. The complete variable domain, with remaining parts taken from reference TRBV5-1 and TRBJ2-3, reads KAGVTQTPRYLIKTRGQQVTLSCSPISGHRSVSWYQQTPGQGLQFLFEYFSETQRNKGNFPGRFSGRQFSNSRSEMNVSTLELGDSALYLCASSSEGGAVRTDTQYFGPGTRLTVL.

The chain carries TRBV20-1 and TRBJ1-5; D is possibly TRBD1 (5 bases). The CDR3 runs 15 residues. CDR1 and CDR2 from the germline V gene are DFQATT and SNEGSKA (reference sequence). V shed 3 bases and J shed 0 bases, with 12 bases lying between them. The CDR3 loop reads CSASGLTDSNQPQHF. CDR3 nucleotide sequence: TGCAGTGCTAGTGGGTTGACAGATAGCAATCAGCCCCAGCATTTT.

V is TRBV7-9 and J is TRBJ1-3; D uncertain. This CDR3 comprises 14 residues. The V gene's germline CDR1 is SEHNR and CDR2 FQNEAQ (reference sequence). V was shortened by 1 base and J by 4 bases, with 8 bases between the two germline ends. CDR3 sequence: CASSLDGDGNTIYF. In DNA, the CDR3 is TGTGCCAGCAGCTTAGATGGAGACGGAAACACCATATATTTT.

This rearrangement joins TRBV7-2 to TRBJ1-2; possibly TRBD1 for D (6 bases). Trimming left V 6 bases short and J 4 bases short, with 15 bases between. The germline V gene has CDR1 SGHTA and CDR2 FQGNSA. This CDR3 has 14 amino acids. The CDR3 sequence: CASSQQGQSYGYTF. CDR3 coding DNA: TGTGCCAGCAGTCAGCAGGGACAAAGCTATGGCTACACCTTC.